This TCR beta chain is from a study of T cell repertoires in cytomegalovirus infection. About the research overall: Well-studied HLA-B-restricted CMV epitopes were used in the study alongside recently identified HLA-C-restricted ones. Indications of both CMV infection and matching HLA type were provided by public TCR beta signatures.

The CDR3 has 15 amino acids. CDR1 is LNHDA, CDR2 SQIVND, per germline (reference sequence). V was cut by 7 bases and J by 0 bases, with 13 bases left in between. TCRdb reprocessed the reads with MiXCR, giving one entry per CDR3 protein. The table lists approximately 600,000 distinct CDR3 sequences, about 39% of them singletons. Findings and caveats of the study: Across the ex vivo response, the dominant clonotypes were HLA-C-restricted CMV-specific TCR beta clonotypes.

This clonotype has more than one count but fewer than ten. Its antigen is unknown. The clonotype comes from a human donor in good health (CMV status not recorded). Some clones in this sample may be carry-over from other donors' samples. The sample was cultured PBMCs, taken from culture after CMV antigen stimulation. The chain employs TRBV19 and TRBJ1-3; D not resolved. This CDR3 reads CASTRNWDSGNTIYF. The CDR3, as DNA: TGTGCCAGTACTCGCAATTGGGACTCTGGAAACACCATATATTTT.